This section outlines one T cell receptor beta chain sequence together with its context. This sample was taken from a study of blood T cell repertoires in COVID-19. The method was immunoSEQ multiplex PCR; TCRdb's version includes in-frame clones alone and lacks a portion of them. The data show 240,000 or so clones, approximately 87% seen once. The length of the CDR3 is 14 residues. The germline V gene encodes CDR1 LGHNA and CDR2 YNFKEQ. V was pared by 0 bases and J by 9 bases, with 12 bases between. This clonotype was sampled from a man aged 55-75 years with acute or convalescent COVID-19. Sample: peripheral blood. The chain recombines TRBV4-2 with TRBJ1-5, with TRBD1 as a possible D gene (5 bases). The CDR3 here is CASSQDVREGPQHF. The CDR3 DNA reads as TGTGCCAGCAGCCAAGATGTCAGGGAAGGGCCCCAGCATTTT.